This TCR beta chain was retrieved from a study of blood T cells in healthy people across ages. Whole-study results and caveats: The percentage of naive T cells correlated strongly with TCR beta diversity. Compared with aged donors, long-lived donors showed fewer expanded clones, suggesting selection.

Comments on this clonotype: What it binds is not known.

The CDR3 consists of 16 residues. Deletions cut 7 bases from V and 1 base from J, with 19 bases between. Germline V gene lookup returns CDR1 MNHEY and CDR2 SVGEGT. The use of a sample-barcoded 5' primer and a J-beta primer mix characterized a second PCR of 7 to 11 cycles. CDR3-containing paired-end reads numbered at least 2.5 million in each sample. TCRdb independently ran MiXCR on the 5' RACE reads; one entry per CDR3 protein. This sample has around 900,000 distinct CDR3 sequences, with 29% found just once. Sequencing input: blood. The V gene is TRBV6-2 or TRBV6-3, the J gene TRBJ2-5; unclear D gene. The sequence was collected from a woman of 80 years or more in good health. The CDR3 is CASIPPGSSGQETQYF. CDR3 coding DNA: TGTGCCAGCATTCCCCCCGGTAGTAGTGGCCAAGAGACCCAGTACTTC.